This is a list of T cell receptor beta chains from one sample in a study of a mutant IDH1 vaccine in newly diagnosed glioma. Their cognate antigens are unknown. The method was immunoSEQ multiplex PCR; TCRdb's version includes in-frame clones alone and lacks a portion of them. The sample lists 84,000 or so clones; approximately 78% were seen once. This material consisted of PBMCs, taken from a glioma patient whose treatment included an IDH1 peptide vaccine. The receptors stem from a man aged 40-55 years with glioma. Both conserved end residues are part of each CDR3. The D gene is left open where the match is weak. Where a row states a size, it is once, few, many or the class of an expanded clone; other rows omit it.

v_call: TRBV30; clone_size: NA; d_call: NA; j_call: TRBJ2-7; cdr3_nt: TGTGCCTGGAGTGTAGTAGGGAGCGAGCAGTACTTC; cdr3_aa: CAWSVVGSEQYF
v_call: TRBV5-5; clone_size: NA; d_call: NA; j_call: TRBJ2-5; cdr3_nt: TGTGCCAGCAGCTTATCAACAGGGAACCAAGAGACCCAGTACTTC; cdr3_aa: CASSLSTGNQETQYF
v_call: TRBV25-1; clone_size: NA; d_call: NA; j_call: TRBJ2-7; cdr3_nt: TGTGCCAGCATCGGGGCTAAGGTCTACGAGCAGTACTTC; cdr3_aa: CASIGAKVYEQYF
v_call: TRBV7-9; clone_size: few; d_call: NA; j_call: TRBJ1-1; cdr3_nt: TGTGCCAGCAACAGGGAAGAGTATAACACTGAAGCTTTCTTT; cdr3_aa: CASNREEYNTEAFF
v_call: TRBV10-3; clone_size: NA; d_call: NA; j_call: TRBJ1-2; cdr3_nt: TGTGCCATCAGTGAGTCGAGTACAGGGAACTATGGCTACACCTTC; cdr3_aa: CAISESSTGNYGYTF
v_call: TRBV30; clone_size: NA; d_call: NA; j_call: TRBJ1-3; cdr3_nt: TGTGCCTGGAGTATTGAAAACACCATATATTTT; cdr3_aa: CAWSIENTIYF
v_call: TRBV19; clone_size: NA; d_call: NA; j_call: TRBJ2-7; cdr3_nt: TGTGCCACCGCAAGACCGGGATTCGAGCAGTACTTC; cdr3_aa: CATARPGFEQYF
v_call: TRBV7-2; clone_size: NA; d_call: NA; j_call: TRBJ2-1; cdr3_nt: TGTGCCAGCAGCTTAGCCTGGTCCTACAATGAGCAGTTCTTC; cdr3_aa: CASSLAWSYNEQFF
v_call: TRBV5-1; clone_size: NA; d_call: TRBD1; j_call: TRBJ2-7; cdr3_nt: TGCGCCAGCAGCGCCAGACAGGGTCGAGAGCAGTACTTC; cdr3_aa: CASSARQGREQYF
v_call: TRBV10-3; clone_size: NA; d_call: TRBD1; j_call: TRBJ2-4; cdr3_nt: TGTGCCATCGGCCCGACAGGGGGCGGCATTCAGTACTTC; cdr3_aa: CAIGPTGGGIQYF
v_call: TRBV30; clone_size: NA; d_call: TRBD2; j_call: TRBJ2-7; cdr3_nt: TGTGCCTGGAGTGGGGGACTAGCGGGGCACTACGAGCAGTACTTC; cdr3_aa: CAWSGGLAGHYEQYF
v_call: TRBV6-4; clone_size: NA; d_call: TRBD1; j_call: TRBJ1-2; cdr3_nt: TGTGCCAGCAGAGCGGGGACAGCTCCTAACTATGGCTACACCTTC; cdr3_aa: CASRAGTAPNYGYTF
v_call: TRBV27; clone_size: few; d_call: NA; j_call: TRBJ1-1; cdr3_nt: TGTGCCAGCACTAATCGCGGCCAAGCTTTCTTT; cdr3_aa: CASTNRGQAFF
v_call: TRBV5-4; clone_size: NA; d_call: NA; j_call: TRBJ2-7; cdr3_nt: TGTGCCAGCAGCTTAGGTCGGACATTTGGGGGCGAGCAGTACTTC; cdr3_aa: CASSLGRTFGGEQYF
v_call: TRBV6-5; clone_size: NA; d_call: NA; j_call: TRBJ1-2; cdr3_nt: TGTGCCAGCACTAGGGAGGCAGGGGTTGGCTACACCTTC; cdr3_aa: CASTREAGVGYTF
v_call: TRBV18; clone_size: NA; d_call: TRBD1; j_call: TRBJ2-7; cdr3_nt: TGTGCCAGCTCACCCTCTCAGGGGGCTATGGGTTACGAGCAGTACTTC; cdr3_aa: CASSPSQGAMGYEQYF
v_call: TRBV30; clone_size: NA; d_call: NA; j_call: TRBJ2-5; cdr3_nt: TGTGCCTGGGAGCCCTTAAGAGAGACCCAGTACTTC; cdr3_aa: CAWEPLRETQYF
v_call: TRBV6-5; clone_size: NA; d_call: NA; j_call: TRBJ1-1; cdr3_nt: TGTGCCAGCATCGTGGATCGAGGGGGGACTGAAGCTTTCTTT; cdr3_aa: CASIVDRGGTEAFF
v_call: TRBV6-5; clone_size: NA; d_call: TRBD1; j_call: TRBJ2-2; cdr3_nt: TGTGCCAGCAGGGGGACAGGTGGTGGGGAGCTGTTTTTT; cdr3_aa: CASRGTGGGELFF
v_call: TRBV5-8; clone_size: NA; d_call: NA; j_call: TRBJ1-5; cdr3_nt: TGTGCCAGCAGCGTTGGGGGGGGTAGCAATCAGCCCCAGCATTTT; cdr3_aa: CASSVGGGSNQPQHF
v_call: TRBV2; clone_size: NA; d_call: TRBD1; j_call: TRBJ1-1; cdr3_nt: TGTGCCAGCACCGACACCCGGGCTGGGACAGAGACTGAAGCTTTCTTT; cdr3_aa: CASTDTRAGTETEAFF
v_call: TRBV7-2; clone_size: once; d_call: NA; j_call: TRBJ1-2; cdr3_nt: TGTGCCAGCAGTTATCCTTATTTCCCGGTGGGCTACACCTTC; cdr3_aa: CASSYPYFPVGYTF
v_call: TRBV7-9; clone_size: NA; d_call: NA; j_call: TRBJ1-1; cdr3_nt: TGTGCCAGCAGCTTAAAGGGACAGAACACTGAAGCTTTCTTT; cdr3_aa: CASSLKGQNTEAFF
v_call: TRBV7-2; clone_size: NA; d_call: NA; j_call: TRBJ2-2; cdr3_nt: TGTGCCAGCAAGGGGACCGGGGAGCTGTTTTTT; cdr3_aa: CASKGTGELFF
v_call: TRBV19; clone_size: few; d_call: TRBD1; j_call: TRBJ1-5; cdr3_nt: TGTGCCAGTAGTGGGGACAGGGTACAGCCCCAGCATTTT; cdr3_aa: CASSGDRVQPQHF
v_call: TRBV14; clone_size: NA; d_call: NA; j_call: TRBJ1-2; cdr3_nt: TGTGCCAGCAGCCAAGCCACAAACTATGGCTACACCTTC; cdr3_aa: CASSQATNYGYTF
v_call: TRBV18; clone_size: NA; d_call: TRBD2; j_call: TRBJ2-7; cdr3_nt: TGTGCCAGCTCACAAAGCGGGGTCCCCTACGAGCAGTACTTC; cdr3_aa: CASSQSGVPYEQYF
v_call: TRBV7-2; clone_size: once; d_call: TRBD2; j_call: TRBJ2-3; cdr3_nt: TGTGCCAGCAGCTTAGGACTAGCGACCACAGATACGCAGTATTTT; cdr3_aa: CASSLGLATTDTQYF
v_call: TRBV10-3; clone_size: few; d_call: TRBD1; j_call: TRBJ2-2; cdr3_nt: TGTGCCATTAGGACAGGGGGCCCCGGGGAGCTGTTTTTT; cdr3_aa: CAIRTGGPGELFF
v_call: TRBV4-3; clone_size: NA; d_call: TRBD1; j_call: TRBJ2-7; cdr3_nt: TGCGCCAGCAGCCAAGAGTGGACAGGGGAATGGGAGCAGTACTTC; cdr3_aa: CASSQEWTGEWEQYF
v_call: TRBV6-5; clone_size: NA; d_call: TRBD1; j_call: TRBJ1-1; cdr3_nt: TGTGCCAGCATCCACAGGGGCATGAACACTGAAGCTTTCTTT; cdr3_aa: CASIHRGMNTEAFF
v_call: TRBV19; clone_size: NA; d_call: NA; j_call: TRBJ2-1; cdr3_nt: TGTGCCAGTAGTATAGGCGGGACCGGTGGAAATGAGCAGTTCTTC; cdr3_aa: CASSIGGTGGNEQFF
v_call: TRBV7-6; clone_size: NA; d_call: TRBD1; j_call: TRBJ1-3; cdr3_nt: TGTGCCAGCAGTCCGGGACAGGGGGACGGAAACACCATATATTTT; cdr3_aa: CASSPGQGDGNTIYF
v_call: TRBV6-1; clone_size: NA; d_call: NA; j_call: TRBJ1-4; cdr3_nt: TGTGCCAGCAGTGACGAGGCGGGGGGGGCAACTAATGAAAAACTGTTTTTT; cdr3_aa: CASSDEAGGATNEKLFF
v_call: TRBV6-1; clone_size: NA; d_call: NA; j_call: TRBJ1-2; cdr3_nt: TGTGCCAGCTCAGAGGCCCCGTCGGGCTACACCTTC; cdr3_aa: CASSEAPSGYTF
v_call: TRBV11-2; clone_size: NA; d_call: TRBD2; j_call: TRBJ2-1; cdr3_nt: TGTGCCAGCAGCTTTAGCGGGAGGCCTCACAATGAGCAGTTCTTC; cdr3_aa: CASSFSGRPHNEQFF
v_call: TRBV6-4; clone_size: NA; d_call: TRBD1; j_call: TRBJ2-1; cdr3_nt: TGTGCCAGCAGTGACTCGGGACAGGGGGTCAATGAGCAGTTCTTC; cdr3_aa: CASSDSGQGVNEQFF
v_call: TRBV7-9; clone_size: NA; d_call: TRBD1; j_call: TRBJ2-3; cdr3_nt: TGTGCCAGCAGCCCAAGGACAGGGGAGGCACCAGATACGCAGTATTTT; cdr3_aa: CASSPRTGEAPDTQYF
v_call: TRBV28; clone_size: NA; d_call: NA; j_call: TRBJ2-7; cdr3_nt: TGTGCCAGCAGTTTCTGGGACAAGTCCTACGAGCAGTACTTC; cdr3_aa: CASSFWDKSYEQYF
v_call: TRBV5-8; clone_size: NA; d_call: NA; j_call: TRBJ1-5; cdr3_nt: TGTGCCAGCAGCCCCCGGGGCGATCAGCCCCAGCATTTT; cdr3_aa: CASSPRGDQPQHF
v_call: TRBV10-3; clone_size: NA; d_call: NA; j_call: TRBJ2-7; cdr3_nt: TGTGCCATCAGTGAGGGTTCCTACGAGCAGTACTTC; cdr3_aa: CAISEGSYEQYF
v_call: TRBV4-3; clone_size: once; d_call: TRBD2; j_call: TRBJ2-2; cdr3_nt: TGCGCCAGCAGCCACTCTATAGCGGGAGCGGGGGAGCTGTTTTTT; cdr3_aa: CASSHSIAGAGELFF
v_call: TRBV2; clone_size: NA; d_call: NA; j_call: TRBJ2-1; cdr3_nt: TGTGCCAGCAGTGAAAACTTCTACAATGAGCAGTTCTTC; cdr3_aa: CASSENFYNEQFF
v_call: TRBV7-2; clone_size: NA; d_call: NA; j_call: TRBJ1-5; cdr3_nt: TGTGCCAGCAGCCAGTCGGGGGGAACAGGACAGCCCCAGCATTTT; cdr3_aa: CASSQSGGTGQPQHF
v_call: TRBV4-3; clone_size: once; d_call: TRBD1; j_call: TRBJ1-4; cdr3_nt: TGCGCCAGCCAAAGGACAGGGCGTAATGAAAAACTGTTTTTT; cdr3_aa: CASQRTGRNEKLFF
v_call: TRBV23-1; clone_size: NA; d_call: NA; j_call: TRBJ2-3; cdr3_nt: TGCGCCAGCTCCACGGAGAGGGGAGATACGCAGTATTTT; cdr3_aa: CASSTERGDTQYF
v_call: TRBV7-6; clone_size: NA; d_call: TRBD2; j_call: TRBJ2-1; cdr3_nt: TGTGCCAGCAGTCCCAGCGGGGGGGCGTCCAATGAGCAGTTCTTC; cdr3_aa: CASSPSGGASNEQFF
v_call: TRBV6-5; clone_size: NA; d_call: TRBD1; j_call: TRBJ2-7; cdr3_nt: TGTGCCAGCACGAGGGGGACAGGCGCTTACGAGCAGTACTTC; cdr3_aa: CASTRGTGAYEQYF
v_call: TRBV7-9; clone_size: NA; d_call: NA; j_call: TRBJ1-1; cdr3_nt: TGTGCCAGCAGCTTAATACCCACTGAAGCTTTCTTT; cdr3_aa: CASSLIPTEAFF
v_call: TRBV9; clone_size: NA; d_call: TRBD1; j_call: TRBJ2-5; cdr3_nt: TGTGCCAGCAGCGTTGCCAGGGGGCTCGGGACCCAGTACTTC; cdr3_aa: CASSVARGLGTQYF
v_call: TRBV9; clone_size: NA; d_call: NA; j_call: TRBJ1-1; cdr3_nt: TGTGCCAGCAGCGTTTTTGGGGTCGCTGAAGCTTTCTTT; cdr3_aa: CASSVFGVAEAFF
v_call: TRBV7-2; clone_size: NA; d_call: TRBD2; j_call: TRBJ2-1; cdr3_nt: TGTGCCAGCAGCCCAACCTTAGCGGGGGGTTACAATGAGCAGTTCTTC; cdr3_aa: CASSPTLAGGYNEQFF